The following is a T cell receptor (beta chain) sequence with its context. Its antigen has not been determined. No much larger clone exists at a distance of one base, and base qualities are not known. The cohort comprised some 730 healthy bone marrow donors. All cohort members were sampled while nominally healthy, although unrecorded immune exposures were likely present. The donor tested CMV seronegative and was one of the 352 seronegative cohort members. A peripheral blood sample was provided by each donor, and peripheral blood mononuclear cells were used for TCR beta sequencing. The Qiagen DNeasy Blood Extraction Kit was used to extract genomic DNA from the blood cell samples. The data were taken from a study of cytomegalovirus exposure and HLA in healthy donors (dated by TCRdb to 2016 to 2017). Study-level background: An earlier analysis of some 500 of the donors reported 250 to 300 Gb of sequence data and 117 million unique TCR beta sequences from 190 million or so T cells. An early release covering around 630 HLA-typed donors comprised 250 to 350 gigabases of sequencing data and roughly 86 million unique TCR sequences. Among the approximately 420 genotyped donors, about 85% belonged to the genetic ancestry cluster associated with self-reported Caucasian donors. The study aimed to test whether signatures of past pathogen exposure could be identified by cataloging public T cell receptors. Using immunosequencing, the study profiled T cell repertoires from fewer than 850 subjects and related those repertoires to cytomegalovirus serostatus. A separate validation cohort of roughly 120 different subjects was used in addition to the 666-subject first cohort. The study combined high-throughput TCR immunosequencing, statistical association of individual TCRs with disease status, and machine learning to predict cytomegalovirus infection status. A later analysis re-analyzed previously published TCR beta repertoires from about 730 donors and added high-resolution HLA genotyping to study TCR occurrence patterns. The later analysis used no new phenotypic data to find candidate immune exposures, relying instead on TCR beta sequences and their occurrence across donors. An earlier analysis of around 640 of the donors used high-throughput TCR beta sequencing to judge whether each TCR beta V gene segment behaved as functional or pseudogenic. Donor age, sex, ethnicity and CMV serostatus were compiled together with the repertoire data. A later genetic analysis used genome-wide SNP genotypes for about three fifths of the 666 donors, treating that subset as a discovery cohort. All discovery cohort repertoires had been generated using a single sequencing platform. HLA typing included class I and class II loci at four-digit resolution. The number of typed donors differed by locus: 629-630 for A, B, C, DRB1 and DQB1; some 500 for DQA1; approximately 600 for DPA1; and roughly 450 for DPB1. Roughly five DR-DQ haplotypes were handled as single units for association and clustering, since linkage in the cohort was strong. Across about 380 genotyped donors of the cohort, an average of approximately 240,000 unique TCR beta nucleotide sequences per donor were sequenced, and around 20% of those sequences were non-productive. Overall results and qualifications from the work: The 87-base-pair reads could not distinguish some IMGT-functional V segments, including TRBV6-2 and TRBV6-3, so those segments were excluded. The sequencing pipeline was judged likely to have produced a cluster of highly shared sequence variants as a technical artifact. Approximately 16 rarely observed V segments, including chromosome 9 orphons, were excluded from the earlier analysis of several hundred of the donors because counts were too low. A later analysis associated 15,000 to 20,000 TCR beta sequences with specific HLA alleles at a false discovery rate of 0.05. For the cohort, immune exposure information was limited to CMV serostatus. Several of the top co-occurrence clusters appeared to be linked to parvovirus B19, influenza, CMV and Epstein-Barr virus, according to a later analysis. Broadly in line with IMGT annotations, most TCR beta V segments showed up in productive rearrangements about 87% or about 30% of the time in an earlier analysis of some 590 of the donors. In vitro tests confirmed that a few of the cytomegalovirus-associated TCR beta chains recognize cytomegalovirus antigens. Compared with equally common non-associated chains, HLA-associated TCR beta chains in a later analysis were more clonally expanded and had lower generation probabilities. The presence/absence analyses assumed that sequencing depth was roughly uniform across donors, and that assumption may not be true. In a later analysis, most CMV-associated TCR beta chains were found to appear HLA-restricted, with HLA associations seemingly driven largely by CMV exposure. V-gene and J-gene trimming of TCR beta chains was associated with a missense DCLRE1C variant in a later genetic analysis, and the association was replicated in an independent cohort. The study listed 150 to 200 TCR beta chains as associated with cytomegalovirus. Compared with the approximately 670-donor mean, donors in an Asian-associated ancestry cluster had fewer N-insertions in productive TCRs, according to a later genetic analysis. In this cohort, only TCR beta chains were sequenced, and detectable features were limited by the absence of alpha or paired-chain data. In a later analysis, TCR association rates were found to vary across HLA loci, with the most associated TCRs seen for DRB1 alleles and the fewest for HLA-C alleles. Assigning TCR associations to individual alleles was difficult when HLA alleles, especially DR and DQ, strongly co-occurred. A further reported finding was that TCR beta sequences accurately predicted the HLA-A and HLA-B alleles for most subjects in the first cohort. According to the authors, the approach could potentially be generalized to other disease states and immunological phenotypes. Across donors, most TCR sequences were observed very rarely, whereas some public TCRs were present in many individuals. Correlated functional status among segregating V segments might be attributable to linkage disequilibrium, but an unknown experimental factor could not be ruled out. The classifier was reported to diagnose cytomegalovirus status with high specificity and sensitivity in both the original and validation cohorts. HLA typing was unavailable for some donors at each locus, so association tests used only the typed subset.

The library relied on the immunoSEQ multiplex PCR assay. The multiplex PCR relied on a mix of 60 forward primers for TCR Vbeta segments and 13 reverse primers for TCR Jbeta segments. A multiplex PCR assay on genomic DNA amplified the CDR3 region of rearranged TCR beta genes. The Illumina HiSeq System was used to sequence the amplified TCR beta libraries as 87-base-pair reads. As for the authors' bioinformatics: A later analysis tallied some 79 million unique TCR beta chains across the approximately 670 repertoires, and some 10 million of those chains were shared by two or more donors. Raw reads were error-corrected and collapsed into unique sequences by a nearest-neighbor algorithm in which closely related sequences were merged to remove PCR and sequencing errors. To assign V, D and J gene segments, CDR3 sequences were aligned to IMGT reference sequences. For a sequence to be retained, at least a six-nucleotide match to both a V gene segment and a J gene segment was required. A rearrangement counted as productive if the CDR3 had no stop codons and remained in frame with V and J, and every other rearrangement counted as non-productive. Following IMGT convention, CDR3 was defined as the stretch from the second conserved V-encoded cysteine up to the conserved J-encoded phenylalanine. Sequences without an unambiguous match to a single V gene segment were excluded from the earlier analysis of a few hundred of the donors. In an earlier analysis of a few hundred of the donors, a V segment was called functional when productive rearrangements were above 56.7%, and segregating when the standard deviation between donors exceeded 5%. A statistical classification framework was built to diagnose cytomegalovirus status from the catalog of TCR beta chain sequences. In a later analysis, TCR nucleotide sequences were compared against IMGT/GENE-DB human TR gene sequences so that V and J genes could be assigned. A later analysis assigned CDR3 sequences and most-parsimonious VDJ recombination scenarios with the TCRdist pipeline. A later analysis defined each TCR beta chain by its CDR3 amino acid sequence plus V-gene family, and excluded reads lacking a unique V-gene family. To address suspected cross-contamination and a sequencing artifact, a later analysis removed around 600 highly shared, low-generation-probability nucleotide sequences. For each public chain, a later analysis derived a clonal expansion index from normalized ranks of inferred template counts within each repertoire. A later analysis computed generation probabilities with a VDJ recombination model fitted to out-of-frame rearrangements, and checked the results against IGoR. In a later analysis, hypergeometric tests were used to score TCR-TCR, TCR-HLA and TCR-CMV co-occurrence, with a repertoire-size bias correction applied to TCR pairs. False discovery rates were estimated in a later analysis by permuting HLA or CMV assignments 20 times. A later analysis grouped co-occurring TCRs with DBSCAN, adding TCRdist sequence similarity when clustering within HLA-allele-positive subsets. Co-occurrence clustering excluded repertoires with fewer than 30,000 or more than 120,000 public chains, plus five with anomalous nucleotide sharing. Drawn from immuneACCESS, this table holds only the in-frame rearrangements with V and J called that TCRdb kept. Clones are partly lost; checked studies trace under half to an unresolved V gene and leave the rest unexplained. The V and J calls and clone size were taken over from that table, and D and trimming were inferred from the DNA. This sample has 200,000 to 250,000 clones in its table, and 75% to 80% of those were observed once. The ten largest clones capture around 2% of the sample.

Trimming accounts for 1 base at V and 7 bases at J, while the number of junction bases matched to no gene is 12. The germline V gene specifies SGHDT as CDR1 and YYEEEE as CDR2. Inclusive of the bounding cysteine and phenylalanine, the CDR3 is 17 residues long. The CDR3 DNA has 51 bases and is translated from base 1. The clonotype was recovered from a man aged 18-30 years in good health and CMV-seronegative. Sequencing used PBMCs. The chain uses TRBV5-6 and TRBJ1-4; 8 of the junction bases match TRBD1. For the CDR3, the sequence is CASSLLTGGEFGEKLFF. The nucleotide sequence reads as follows: TGTGCCAGCAGCTTGTTAACAGGGGGAGAGTTCGGTGAAAAACTGTTTTTT.